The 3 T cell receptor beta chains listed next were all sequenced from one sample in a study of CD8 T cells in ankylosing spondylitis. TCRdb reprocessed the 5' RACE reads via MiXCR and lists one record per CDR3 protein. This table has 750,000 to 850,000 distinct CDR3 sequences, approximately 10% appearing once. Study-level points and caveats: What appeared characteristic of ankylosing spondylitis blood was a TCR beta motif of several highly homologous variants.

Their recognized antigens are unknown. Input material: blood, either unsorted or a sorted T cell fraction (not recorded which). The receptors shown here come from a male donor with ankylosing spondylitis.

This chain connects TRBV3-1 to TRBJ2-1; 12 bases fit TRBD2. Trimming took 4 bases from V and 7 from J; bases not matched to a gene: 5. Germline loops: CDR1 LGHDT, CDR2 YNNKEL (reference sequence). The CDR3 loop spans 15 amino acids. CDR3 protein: CASSLATSGRNEQFF. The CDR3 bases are TGTGCCAGCAGCCTCGCGACTAGCGGGAGAAATGAGCAGTTCTTC.

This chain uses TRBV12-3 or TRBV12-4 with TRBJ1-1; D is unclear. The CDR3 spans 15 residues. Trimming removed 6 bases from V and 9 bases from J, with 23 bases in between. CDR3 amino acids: CASRFLMGPEGKAFF. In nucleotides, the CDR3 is TGTGCCAGCAGATTCTTAATGGGTCCTGAAGGGAAAGCTTTCTTT.

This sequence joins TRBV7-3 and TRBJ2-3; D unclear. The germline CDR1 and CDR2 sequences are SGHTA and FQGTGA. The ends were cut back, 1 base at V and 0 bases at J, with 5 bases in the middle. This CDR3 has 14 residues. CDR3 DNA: TGTGCCAGCAGCTTAATGCCTAGCACAGATACGCAGTATTTT. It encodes CASSLMPSTDTQYF.